The 22 T cell receptor beta chains reported below all come from one sample, sequenced in a study of Graves' ophthalmopathy and Graves' hyperthyroidism. RNA transcripts yielded amplified TCR beta CDR3 regions. The library came from an HTBI-primed first-round RT-PCR and a second-round multiplex PCR. TCRdb reprocessed the multiplex PCR reads via MiXCR and lists one record per CDR3 protein. The data contain approximately 500,000 distinct CDR3 sequences, around 14% of them seen just once; the ten biggest clones take up 8% to 10%. Material for sequencing was blood. Every receptor here comes from a woman in her 30s with Graves' ophthalmopathy.

This clonotype was recorded many times. This chain connects TRBV20-1 to TRBJ1-2; TRBD1 is a possible D gene (5 bases). CDR3 length equals 12 residues. Germline lookup yields CDR1 DFQATT and CDR2 SNEGSKA (reference sequence). V dropped 4 bases and J dropped 8 bases, with 14 bases sitting between them. The CDR3 nucleotides read TGCAGTGCTAAGGGGACCTCTCAGGGCTACACCTTC. Translation gives CSAKGTSQGYTF.

The chain uses TRBV5-1 and TRBJ2-2, with D unclear. In germline, CDR1 is SGHRS, CDR2 YFSETQ. The CDR3 has 13 residues. Trimming removed 2 bases from V and 7 bases from J, with 9 bases in between. CDR3 region: CASSFDGIGELFF. For the CDR3, the DNA is TGCGCCAGCAGCTTCGATGGGATCGGGGAGCTGTTTTTT.

This rearrangement joins TRBV6-5 to TRBJ2-5; the match to TRBD2 covers 15 bases. The CDR3 covers 16 residues. V was clipped by 2 bases and J by 5 bases; unmatched bases: 3. CDR1 and CDR2 (germline): MNHEY, SVGAGI. CDR3 DNA sequence: TGTGCCAGCAGTTACCCGGGACTAGCGGGAGGCGAGACCCAGTACTTC. It specifies CASSYPGLAGGETQYF.

This clonotype has a count of ten or more. The chain joins TRBV9 to TRBJ2-7; D is ambiguous. CDR3 size: 15 residues. The germline gives CDR1 SGDLS, CDR2 YYNGEE. V dropped 3 bases and J dropped 5 bases, with 18 bases sitting between them. CDR3 loop: CASSAGLGTVHEQYF. The DNA of the CDR3 is TGTGCCAGCAGCGCCGGGTTAGGTACAGTCCACGAGCAGTACTTC.

In the case of this clonotype: A junction end diverges from the germline sequence, so it may reflect a read error. The genes are TRBV2 and TRBJ1-5, with D uncertain. Germline loops: CDR1 SNHLY, CDR2 FYNNEI. CDR3 length equals 13 residues. CDR3 protein: CASTFYSNRPQHF. The CDR3 DNA follows: TGTGCCAGCACCTTTTATAGCAATCGGCCCCAGCATTTT.

This clonotype was seen once. The V and J genes are TRBV12-3 or TRBV12-4 and TRBJ1-6; 11 bases align to TRBD1. CDR3 size: 14 residues. Trimming took 6 bases from V and 14 from J; bases not matched to a gene: 9. The CDR3 spells CASSHRDRGVTLHF. CDR3 DNA sequence: TGTGCCAGCAGCCACCGGGACAGGGGGGTCACCCTCCACTTT.

This clonotype was seen at least ten times. The chain combines TRBV12-3 or TRBV12-4 with TRBJ1-5, with D possibly being TRBD1 (5 bases). Trimming pared 3 bases from V and 5 bases from J, leaving 11 bases between. CDR3 size: 14 residues. CDR3 coding DNA: TGTGCCAGCAGTTTGGCAGGAGGGGATCAGCCCCAGCATTTT. It codes for CASSLAGGDQPQHF.

This clonotype was seen at least ten times. The CDR3 reads CASSYATGSCSYEQYF. CDR3 in DNA: TGTGCCAGCAGTTACGCGACAGGGTCATGCTCCTACGAGCAGTACTTC. The V and J genes are TRBV6-5 and TRBJ2-7; TRBD1 aligns across 7 bases. V lost 2 bases, J lost 0 bases, and 7 bases stayed unmatched. The length of the CDR3 is 16 residues. CDR1 MNHEY and CDR2 SVGAGI come from the germline V gene.

There are many counts of this clonotype. V gene TRBV6-5 combines with J gene TRBJ1-3; D is perhaps TRBD1 (6 bases). Germline loops: CDR1 MNHEY, CDR2 SVGAGI. V shed 2 bases and J shed 7 bases, with 15 bases lying between them. The CDR3 extends over 15 amino acids. The CDR3 DNA is TGTGCCAGCAGTTACCTCAAGGGGGGCAACAACACCATATATTTT. Protein: CASSYLKGGNNTIYF.

This clonotype was found many times. The CDR3 loop is CAWRTGGVNTEAFF. The DNA for the CDR3 is TGTGCCTGGAGGACAGGGGGAGTTAACACTGAAGCTTTCTTT. The chain combines TRBV30 with TRBJ1-1; 9 positions match TRBD1. Germline lookup yields CDR1 GTSNPN and CDR2 SVGIG (reference sequence). The CDR3 has 14 amino acids. The V and J ends lost 3 bases and 2 bases, in that order; junction bases with no gene match: 4.

At least ten counts were recorded for this clonotype. The chain couples TRBV12-3 or TRBV12-4 to TRBJ2-5; D gene uncertain. This CDR3 has 13 residues. Deletions cut 3 bases from V and 3 bases from J, with 8 bases between. The CDR3 region is CASSFNSKETQYF. The CDR3, as DNA: TGTGCCAGCAGTTTTAACTCAAAAGAGACCCAGTACTTC.

This clonotype came up many times. A much larger clone differs from this one at a single base, so this may be a read error. The chain has TRBV6-1 and TRBJ1-6; D remains ambiguous. This CDR3 is 15 amino acids long. The germline V gene has CDR1 MNHNS and CDR2 SASEGT. CDR3 in amino acids: CASSDLEGTGSPPHF. The CDR3, as DNA: TGTGCCAGCAGTGATTTGGAGGGAACGGGTTCACCCCCCCACTTT.

This clonotype was seen many times. V is TRBV6-2 or TRBV6-3 and J is TRBJ2-7; 9 positions match TRBD2. The germline V gene has CDR1 MNHEY and CDR2 SVGEGT. V was pared by 6 bases and J by 0 bases, with 18 bases of the junction left unmatched. The length of the CDR3 is 19 residues. The CDR3 loop reads CASRGTPGLALSSSYEQYF. The CDR3 DNA reads as TGTGCCAGCAGGGGAACTCCGGGACTAGCTCTTTCCAGCTCCTACGAGCAGTACTTC.

Ten or more counts support this clonotype. This chain joins TRBV11-3 and TRBJ1-2; tentatively, D is TRBD1 (5 bases). Germline values: CDR1 SGHNT, CDR2 YENEEA. The CDR3 contains 16 residues. V lost 2 bases, J lost 4 bases, and 17 bases lay in between. The CDR3 is CASSLLRDRPTYGYTF. CDR3 nucleotide sequence: TGTGCCAGCAGCTTACTCAGGGATCGGCCTACCTATGGCTACACCTTC. Filled out from reference TRBV11-3 and TRBJ1-2, the complete variable domain reads EAGVVQSPRYKIIEKKQPVAFWCNPISGHNTLYWYLQNLGQGPELLIRYENEEAVDDSQLPKDRFSAERLKGVDSTLKIQPAELGDSAVYLCASSLLRDRPTYGYTFGSGTRLTVV.

This clonotype turned up a few times. The chain employs TRBV12-3 or TRBV12-4 and TRBJ2-7, with D possibly being TRBD1 (5 bases). The CDR3 consists of 14 residues. V was clipped by 4 bases and J by 1 base, with 11 bases between them. The CDR3 DNA reads as TGTGCCAGCAGTTGGTTAGGGGTTTCCTACGAGCAGTACTTC. This codes for CASSWLGVSYEQYF.

This clonotype was seen at least ten times. V is TRBV7-3 and J is TRBJ2-2; D may be TRBD1 or TRBD2 (5 bases each). This CDR3 comprises 15 residues. The germline V and J ends were trimmed by 0 bases and 5 bases, with 10 bases remaining between them. Germline V gene data show CDR1 as SGHTA and CDR2 as FQGTGA. CDR3 in DNA: TGTGCCAGCAGCTTAACGGGGCTAGCTACCGGGGAGCTGTTTTTT. Its translation is CASSLTGLATGELFF.

At least ten counts were recorded for this clonotype. The rearrangement uses TRBV11-2 and TRBJ2-6, with D perhaps matching TRBD1 (5 bases). The CDR3 covers 18 residues. Germline V gives CDR1 SGHAT, CDR2 FQNNGV. V was shortened by 3 bases and J by 3 bases, with 18 bases between the two germline ends. CDR3 sequence (DNA): TGTGCCAGCAGCTTCTCAGTTCGGACACGAAGTGGGGCCAACGTCCTGACTTTC. Translation: CASSFSVRTRSGANVLTF.

This clonotype showed up many times. The rearrangement links TRBV9 to TRBJ2-5, with TRBD2 as a possible D gene (6 bases). V lost 5 bases to trimming and J lost 1 base, with 9 bases between them. The CDR3 consists of 13 residues. Looked up from germline, CDR1 is SGDLS and CDR2 is YYNGEE. This chain's CDR3 is CASRGAGQETQYF. As DNA, the CDR3 is TGTGCCAGCAGGGGAGCGGGCCAAGAGACCCAGTACTTC. The full variable domain, in which reference TRBV9 and TRBJ2-5 provide the parts outside the CDR3, is DSGVTQTPKHLITATGQRVTLRCSPRSGDLSVYWYQQSLDQGLQFLIQYYNGEERAKGNILERFSAQQFPDLHSELNLSSLELGDSALYFCASRGAGQETQYFGPGTRLLVL.

This clonotype was picked up many times. The chain recombines TRBV25-1 with TRBJ2-7; the D gene is possibly TRBD1 (5 bases). V was trimmed by 4 bases and J by 3 bases, leaving 16 bases between them. The V gene's germline CDR1 is MGHDK and CDR2 SYGVNS. The CDR3 sequence is 15 residues long. The CDR3 region is CASSGNPGIGYEQYF. The CDR3 nucleotides read TGTGCCAGCAGTGGCAACCCAGGGATTGGCTACGAGCAGTACTTC.

This clonotype has at least ten counts. A read error may produce the germline difference seen at one junction end. This chain joins TRBV10-3 and TRBJ1-3; the D is unclear. Germline assignment: CDR1 ENHRY and CDR2 SYGVKD. The CDR3 is 14 residues long. CDR3 nucleotide sequence: TGTGCCATCAGTGATCACGACTCTGGAGACACCATATATTTT. Amino acid sequence: CAISDHDSGDTIYF.

CDR3 sequence (DNA): TGTGCTAGTGGGCGGGTGGCCCAGTTATGGATGGATACGCAGTATTTT. Amino acid sequence: CASGRVAQLWMDTQYF. The chain has TRBV12-5 and TRBJ2-3; a possible D gene is TRBD2 (5 bases). Germline V gene lookup returns CDR1 LGHNT and CDR2 FRNRAP. The V end lost 6 bases, the J end lost 6 bases, and 22 bases lay between the germline ends. The length of the CDR3 is 16 residues.

In this sample, this clonotype turned up many times. The chain has TRBV19 and TRBJ2-5; 10 bases line up with TRBD1. The germline CDR1 and CDR2 sequences are LNHDA and SQIVND (reference sequence). V lost 6 bases and J lost 6; bases outside the gene matches: 7. There are 14 residues in the CDR3. CDR3 in DNA: TGTGCCAGTAGGGAGACAGGGGGCATGAAGACCCAGTACTTC. Encoded protein: CASRETGGMKTQYF.